These 3 T cell receptor beta chains came from one sample sequenced in a study of blood T cells in healthy people across ages. Using a J-beta primer mix together with a sample-barcoded 5' primer, a second PCR was run for about 7 to 12 cycles. TCRdb re-derived calls from the 5' RACE reads in MiXCR, one entry per CDR3 protein. The table has some 1.7 million distinct CDR3 sequences, 28% seen once. Sequences were obtained from blood. Receptors were obtained from a woman in her thirties in good health.

This sequence joins TRBV6-6 and TRBJ2-5; 9 positions agree with TRBD1. CDR3 size: 17 residues. In germline, CDR1 is MNHNY, CDR2 SVGAGI (reference sequence). With V trimmed by 5 bases and J by 5 bases, 15 bases remained unmatched. CDR3 nucleotides: TGTGCCAGCAGTCTTCCGGGACAGGGTTTTCAACGGGAGACCCAGTACTTC. It codes for CASSLPGQGFQRETQYF.

The V and J genes are TRBV11-2 and TRBJ2-3; TRBD2 is a possible D gene (6 bases). The CDR3 spans 18 residues. Germline V gives CDR1 SGHAT, CDR2 FQNNGV. Trimming removed 4 bases at V and 6 bases at J, with 26 bases between. CDR3 coding DNA: TGTGCCAGCAGCTCACGATTATGGGCGGGGACCACTTTGGATACGCAGTATTTT. Amino acid sequence: CASSSRLWAGTTLDTQYF.

Comment on this clonotype: A read error may be the cause here, since a much bigger clone is one base away. This chain links TRBV6-5 with TRBJ2-7; 9 bases agree with TRBD1. V was clipped by 0 bases and J by 3 bases; unmatched bases: 3. This CDR3 is built from 15 residues. The germline V gene has CDR1 MNHEY and CDR2 SVGAGI. The CDR3 DNA follows: TGTGCCAGCAGTTACTCTGTGACAGGGGGCTACGAGCAGTACTTC. This gives the protein CASSYSVTGGYEQYF.